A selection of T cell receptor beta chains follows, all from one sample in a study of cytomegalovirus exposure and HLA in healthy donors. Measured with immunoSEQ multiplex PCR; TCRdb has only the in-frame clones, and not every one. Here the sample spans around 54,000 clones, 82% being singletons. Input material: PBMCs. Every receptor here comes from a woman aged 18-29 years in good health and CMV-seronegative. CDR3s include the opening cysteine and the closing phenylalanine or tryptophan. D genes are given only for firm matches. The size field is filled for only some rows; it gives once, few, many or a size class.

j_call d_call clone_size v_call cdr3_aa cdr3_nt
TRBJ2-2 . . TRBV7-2 CASSLGGTANTGELFF TGTGCCAGCAGCTTAGGCGGGACGGCGAACACCGGGGAGCTGTTTTTT
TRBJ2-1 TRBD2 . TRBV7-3 CASSPGTSGSQQFF TGTGCCAGCAGCCCCGGGACTAGCGGCTCCCAGCAGTTCTTC
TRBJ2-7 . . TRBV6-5 CASSYLQGGRDYEQYF TGTGCCAGCAGTTACCTCCAGGGAGGAAGGGACTACGAGCAGTACTTC
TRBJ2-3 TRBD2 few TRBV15 CATSRASGSSDTQYF TGTGCCACCAGCAGAGCTAGCGGGAGTTCAGATACGCAGTATTTT
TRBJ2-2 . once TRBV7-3 CASSLSGGAGTGELFF TGTGCCAGCAGCCTAAGCGGCGGGGCGGGGACCGGGGAGCTGTTTTTT
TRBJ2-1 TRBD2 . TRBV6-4 CASSDSPAGVSNEQFF TGTGCCAGCAGTGACTCTCCAGCGGGAGTGTCCAATGAGCAGTTCTTC
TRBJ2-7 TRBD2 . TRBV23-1 CASSQLGKREWSGQYF TGCGCCAGCAGTCAATTAGGGAAGCGGGAGTGGTCTGGGCAGTACTTC
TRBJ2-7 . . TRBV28 CASRKTVSTEQYF TGTGCCAGCAGGAAGACAGTTTCAACCGAGCAGTACTTC
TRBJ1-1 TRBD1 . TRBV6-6 CASSPGQGTNTEAFF TGTGCCAGCAGTCCCGGACAGGGAACGAACACTGAAGCTTTCTTT
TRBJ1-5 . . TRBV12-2 CASRLALGSQGGNQPQHF TGTGCAAGTCGCTTAGCGCTAGGTTCACAGGGGGGCAATCAGCCCCAGCATTTT
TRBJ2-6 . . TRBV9 CASSGSSGANVLTF TGTGCCAGCAGCGGGAGCTCTGGGGCCAACGTCCTGACTTTC
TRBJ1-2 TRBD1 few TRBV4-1 CASSQDRGTGSYGYTF TGCGCCAGCAGCCAAGATAGGGGGACAGGGTCCTATGGCTACACCTTC
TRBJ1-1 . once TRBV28 CASRLTRAEAFF TGTGCCAGCAGATTAACGAGGGCTGAAGCTTTCTTT
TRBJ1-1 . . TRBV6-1 CASSPTAEAFF TGTGCCAGCAGTCCGACAGCTGAAGCTTTCTTT
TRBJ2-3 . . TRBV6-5 CASSLGLSTDTQYF TGTGCCAGCAGTTTGGGACTTTCCACAGATACGCAGTATTTT
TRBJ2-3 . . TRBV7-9 CASSVRGPPDTQYF TGTGCCAGCAGCGTGCGGGGACCTCCAGATACGCAGTATTTT
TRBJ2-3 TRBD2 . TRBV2 CASRETSGSGDTQYF TGTGCCAGCAGGGAGACTAGCGGGAGTGGAGATACGCAGTATTTT
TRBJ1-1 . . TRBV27 CASSLVQNTEAFF TGTGCCAGCAGCCTCGTACAGAACACTGAAGCTTTCTTT
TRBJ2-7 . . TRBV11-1 CASSPTSYEQYF TGTGCCAGCAGCCCGACTAGCTACGAGCAGTACTTC
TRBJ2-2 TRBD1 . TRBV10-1 CASSKDRWVFF TGCGCCAGCAGTAAGGACAGGTGGGTGTTTTTT
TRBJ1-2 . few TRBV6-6 CASSREDSSYGYTF TGTGCCAGCAGTCGCGAGGACAGTTCCTATGGCTACACCTTC
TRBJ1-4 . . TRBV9 CASSTHQGTNEKLFF TGTGCCAGCAGCACCCACCAGGGAACTAATGAAAAACTGTTTTTT
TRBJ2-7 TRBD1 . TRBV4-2 CASSQGTGESYEQYF TGTGCCAGCAGCCAAGGAACAGGGGAAAGTTACGAGCAGTACTTC
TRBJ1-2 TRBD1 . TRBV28 CASSIKGGIYGYTF TGTGCCAGCAGTATTAAAGGGGGCATTTATGGCTACACCTTC
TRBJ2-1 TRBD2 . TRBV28 CASSRGTSGVNGEQFF TGTGCCAGCAGTCGGGGGACTAGCGGTGTGAATGGTGAGCAGTTCTTC
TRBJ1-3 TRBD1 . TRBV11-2 CASSLAAGTGGSSGNTIYF TGTGCCAGCAGCTTGGCGGCCGGGACAGGGGGCTCCTCTGGAAACACCATATATTTT
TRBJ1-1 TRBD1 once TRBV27 CASSLIRDRGPGAEAFF TGTGCCAGCAGTTTAATACGGGACAGGGGGCCTGGGGCTGAAGCTTTCTTT
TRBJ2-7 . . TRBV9 CASSVWENAHEQYF TGTGCCAGCAGCGTATGGGAGAATGCTCACGAGCAGTACTTC
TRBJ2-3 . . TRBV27 CASSLLVDRGGGTQYF TGTGCCAGCAGTTTATTGGTAGATCGAGGGGGGGGGACGCAGTATTTT
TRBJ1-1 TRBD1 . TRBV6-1 CASSEAAGTGPRAFF TGTGCCAGCAGTGAAGCCGCCGGGACAGGGCCACGAGCTTTCTTT
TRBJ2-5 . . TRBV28 CASSSAGWETQYF TGTGCCAGCAGTTCTGCAGGGTGGGAGACCCAGTACTTC
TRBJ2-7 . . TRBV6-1 CASSAGSYEQYF TGTGCCAGCAGTGCCGGGAGCTACGAGCAGTACTTC
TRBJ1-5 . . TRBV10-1 CASSRGHNQPQHF TGCGCCAGCAGTCGGGGACACAATCAGCCCCAGCATTTT
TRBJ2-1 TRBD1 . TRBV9 CASSAAGQARALGLAPFF TGTGCCAGCAGCGCCGCGGGACAGGCCCGGGCCCTCGGTTTGGCCCCGTTCTTC
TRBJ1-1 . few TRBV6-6 CASSYGSRVLAEAFF TGTGCCAGCAGTTATGGGAGTAGGGTACTCGCTGAAGCTTTCTTT
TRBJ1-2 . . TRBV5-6 CASSPDRANYGYTF TGTGCCAGCAGCCCGGACAGAGCTAACTATGGCTACACCTTC
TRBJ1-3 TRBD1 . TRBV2 CASREDPTGTGSLYF TGTGCCAGCAGGGAGGATCCTACCGGGACAGGGTCCTTGTATTTT
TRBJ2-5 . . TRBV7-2 CATSRRGGGTQETQYF TGTGCCACCTCCCGAAGGGGGGGAGGGACTCAAGAGACCCAGTACTTC
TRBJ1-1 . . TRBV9 CASSVGQLNTEAFF TGTGCCAGCAGCGTAGGGCAGTTGAACACTGAAGCTTTCTTT
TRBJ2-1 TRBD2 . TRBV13 CASSSARLAGVSAFF TGTGCCAGCAGCTCCGCAAGACTAGCGGGAGTGAGTGCGTTCTTC
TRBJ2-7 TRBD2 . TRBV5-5 CASSLALAGVGPHEQYF TGTGCCAGCAGCTTGGCCCTAGCGGGAGTAGGTCCCCACGAGCAGTACTTC
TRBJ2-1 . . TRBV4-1 CASSFRQADYNEQFF TGCGCCAGCAGCTTCCGACAGGCCGACTACAATGAGCAGTTCTTC
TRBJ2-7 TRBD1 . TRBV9 CASSAGQGSHEQYF TGTGCCAGCAGCGCCGGACAGGGTTCCCACGAGCAGTACTTC
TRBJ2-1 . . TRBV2 CASRYGGSYNEQFF TGTGCCAGCAGGTACGGCGGCTCCTACAATGAGCAGTTCTTC
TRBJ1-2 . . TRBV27 CASSLSGLNYGYTF TGTGCCAGCAGTTTATCAGGACTTAACTATGGCTACACCTTC
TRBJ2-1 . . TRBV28 CASSPTLAPSSYNEQFF TGTGCCAGCAGTCCTACTTTAGCCCCGAGCTCCTACAATGAGCAGTTCTTC
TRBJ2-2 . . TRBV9 CASSRSATGELFF TGTGCCAGCAGCCGTAGCGCTACCGGGGAGCTGTTTTTT
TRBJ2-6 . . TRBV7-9 CASSYLIEAGANVLTF TGTGCCAGCAGCTACCTCATAGAGGCTGGGGCCAACGTCCTGACTTTC
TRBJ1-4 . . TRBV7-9 CASSLGRLRGKLFF TGTGCCAGCAGCTTAGGGAGGCTGAGAGGAAAACTGTTTTTT
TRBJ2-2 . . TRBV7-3 CASSSRQGTGELFF TGTGCCAGCAGCTCGCGCCAGGGGACCGGGGAGCTGTTTTTT
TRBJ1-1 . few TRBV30 CAWSGQGGEAFF TGTGCCTGGAGTGGGCAGGGAGGCGAAGCTTTCTTT
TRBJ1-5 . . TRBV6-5 CASRMGFNQPQHF TGTGCCAGCAGAATGGGCTTCAATCAGCCCCAGCATTTT
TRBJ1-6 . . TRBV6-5 CASSYSRTELNSPLHF TGTGCCAGCAGTTACTCACGGACAGAACTTAATTCACCCCTCCACTTT
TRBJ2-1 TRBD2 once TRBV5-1 CASSQSGGYNEQFF TGCGCCAGCAGCCAGAGCGGGGGTTACAATGAGCAGTTCTTC